The next 2 T cell receptor beta chains were all read from a single sample in a study of blood T cell repertoires in COVID-19. Generated by immunoSEQ multiplex PCR, the TCRdb table keeps only in-frame clones and is missing some. The profile covers about 75,000 clones, with under 90% appearing a single time and around 2.5% taken by the ten largest. Input material: peripheral blood. These receptors were taken from a human donor in a cohort sampled during active COVID-19.

This sequence joins TRBV6-5 and TRBJ2-2; TRBD2 might be the D (5 bases). Trimming took off 6 bases at V and 6 bases at J, with 14 bases between the two ends. The CDR3 sequence is 14 residues long. The germline V gene encodes CDR1 MNHEY and CDR2 SVGAGI. CDR3 amino acids: CASRRERVSGELFF. The CDR3 DNA follows: TGTGCCAGCAGGAGGGAAAGGGTTTCCGGGGAGCTGTTTTTT.

The chain carries TRBV30 and TRBJ2-3; TRBD1 matches at 9 bases. V was clipped by 0 bases and J by 4 bases; unmatched bases: 8. Germline-derived CDR1 and CDR2 are GTSNPN and SVGIG (reference sequence). This CDR3 is 16 amino acids long. CDR3 bases: TGTGCCTGGAGTGTAGGCTTGGGACAGGGACCAGATACGCAGTATTTT. Residues: CAWSVGLGQGPDTQYF.